This T cell receptor (beta chain) was found in a study of blood T cell repertoires in COVID-19 (dated by TCRdb to the early 2020s). For the wider study: Samples from collaborators originated in the United States, Italy and Spain and spanned both the acute and convalescent phases of COVID-19. Where available, HLA class I and class II types were taken from metadata supplied by the sample provider and were not determined by assay-based typing. The repertoires were released in a freely available public database intended as a resource for research on the immune response to SARS-CoV-2. The dataset comprised deeply sampled blood TCRbeta repertoires from subjects exposed to, actively infected with, or recovered from COVID-19. The prospective study material was composed of cDNA or gDNA derived from T cells, B-cell-depleted T cells, or PBMCs. A de-identified subject ID, COVID-19 status, age in years and sex were almost always included in the sample metadata. Samples came from the ongoing ImmuneRACE study (first 160 participants) plus 1,254 subjects from 6 global collaborators. Results the study describes overall, beyond this receptor: Clinical and demographic metadata were provided uncurated, with the amount varying by source and participant.

In the prospective study, participants were roughly 18 to 100 years old, resided in fewer than 25 geographic areas of the United States, and were enrolled through a virtual design. To assign participants to cohorts, the prospective study relied on clinical history that participants themselves reported in a screening survey and a study questionnaire. Mobile phlebotomists in the prospective study collected whole blood, serum and a nasopharyngeal or oropharyngeal swab from every participant. Additional blood draws and questionnaires over an approximately 2-month period could optionally be provided by prospective study participants. Before DNA extraction, blood samples from the prospective study were shipped at room temperature or frozen. TCRbeta CDR3 regions were amplified from genomic DNA by means of the immunoSEQ Assay, a bias-controlled multiplex PCR. The source study handled its data this way. The number of nucleated cells in each sample was estimated by amplification of reference gene primers within the assay. To quantify the absolute abundance of each unique TCRbeta CDR3 rearrangement, sequence reads were collapsed and filtered. For each sample, productive Simpson clonality was calculated as the square root of Simpson's diversity index over productive rearrangements. TCRdb re-hosts the immuneACCESS table, in-frame sequences only. Its copies lack some clones; in the studies checked, an unresolved V gene accounts for under half of them, and the cause for the rest is not known. V and J calls and clone size are as listed in that table; D and trimming were resolved from the DNA. The sample records 250,000 to 350,000 clones, nearly 90% of which are singletons. The ten largest clones take up 3.5% to 4.5% of the sample.

Regarding this clone: Its antigen target is currently unknown. No base qualities exist here, and no much larger clone lies one base off it.

Reading the germline V gene (reference sequence) gives CDR1 MNHEY and CDR2 SMNVEV. Here V drops 4 bases and J drops 8 bases, and the junction holds 7 bases not matched to any gene. From cysteine to phenylalanine, the CDR3 is 14 amino acids long. Just the 42-base CDR3 DNA is kept, in frame starting at base 1. The sequenced sample was PBMCs or T cells enriched from blood (not recorded which). This sequence uses TRBV27 and TRBJ2-4, and 8 junctional nucleotides match TRBD2. The receptor was derived from a woman aged 18-35 years with acute COVID-19. In nucleotide form, the sequence is TGTGCCAGCAGTTCCCCGTCCGGGGGGGACATTCAGTACTTC. Its protein reads: CASSSPSGGDIQYF.